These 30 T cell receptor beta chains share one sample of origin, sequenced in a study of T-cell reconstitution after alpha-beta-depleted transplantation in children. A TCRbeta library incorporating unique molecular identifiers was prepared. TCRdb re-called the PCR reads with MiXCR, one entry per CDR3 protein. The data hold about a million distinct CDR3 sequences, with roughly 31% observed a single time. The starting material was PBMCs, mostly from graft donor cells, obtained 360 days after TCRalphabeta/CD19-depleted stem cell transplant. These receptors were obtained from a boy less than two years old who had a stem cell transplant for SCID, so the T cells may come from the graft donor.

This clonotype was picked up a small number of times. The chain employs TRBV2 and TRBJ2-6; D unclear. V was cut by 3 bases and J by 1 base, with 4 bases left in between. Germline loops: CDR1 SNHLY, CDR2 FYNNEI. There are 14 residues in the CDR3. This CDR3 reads CASSDGSGANVLTF. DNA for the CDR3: TGTGCCAGCAGTGACGGGTCTGGGGCCAACGTCCTGACTTTC.

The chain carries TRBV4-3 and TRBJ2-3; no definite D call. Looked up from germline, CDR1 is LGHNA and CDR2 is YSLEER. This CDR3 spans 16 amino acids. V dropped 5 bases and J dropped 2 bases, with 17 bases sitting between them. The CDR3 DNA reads TGCGCCAGCAGCTTCGAGGTTGCTAGACCCACAGATACGCAGTATTTT. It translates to CASSFEVARPTDTQYF.

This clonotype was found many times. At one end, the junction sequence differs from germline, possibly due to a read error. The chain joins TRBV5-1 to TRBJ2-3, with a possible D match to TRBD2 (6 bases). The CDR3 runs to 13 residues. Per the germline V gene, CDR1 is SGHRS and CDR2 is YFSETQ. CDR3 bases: TGTGCCAGCAGCCCGGGGGGCACAGATACGCAGTATTTT. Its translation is CASSPGGTDTQYF.

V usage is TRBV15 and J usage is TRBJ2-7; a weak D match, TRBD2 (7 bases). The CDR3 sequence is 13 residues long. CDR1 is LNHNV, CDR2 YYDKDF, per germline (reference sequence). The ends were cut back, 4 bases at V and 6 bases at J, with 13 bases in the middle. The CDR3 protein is CATSTGEGREQYF. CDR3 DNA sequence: TGTGCCACCAGCACAGGGGAGGGGCGCGAGCAGTACTTC. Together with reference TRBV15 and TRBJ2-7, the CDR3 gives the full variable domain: DAMVIQNPRYQVTQFGKPVTLSCSQTLNHNVMYWYQQKSSQAPKLLFHYYDKDFNNEADTPDNFQSRRPNTSFCFLDIRSPGLGDTAMYLCATSTGEGREQYFGPGTRLTVT.

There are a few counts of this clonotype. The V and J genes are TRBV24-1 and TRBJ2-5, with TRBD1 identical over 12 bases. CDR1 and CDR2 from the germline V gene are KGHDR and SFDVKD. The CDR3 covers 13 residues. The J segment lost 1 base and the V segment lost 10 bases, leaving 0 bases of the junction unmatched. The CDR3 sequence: CATGQGAQETQYF. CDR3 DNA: TGTGCCACGGGACAGGGGGCCCAAGAGACCCAGTACTTC.

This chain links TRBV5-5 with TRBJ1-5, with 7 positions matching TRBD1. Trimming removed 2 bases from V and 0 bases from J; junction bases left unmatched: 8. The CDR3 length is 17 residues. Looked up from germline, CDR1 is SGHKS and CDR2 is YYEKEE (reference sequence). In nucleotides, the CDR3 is TGTGCCAGCAGCTTTTCGTGGACAGGCGATAGCAATCAGCCCCAGCATTTT. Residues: CASSFSWTGDSNQPQHF.

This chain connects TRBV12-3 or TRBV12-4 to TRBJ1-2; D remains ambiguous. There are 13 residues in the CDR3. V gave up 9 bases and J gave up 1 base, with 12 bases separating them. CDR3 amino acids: CASKGGLNYGYTF. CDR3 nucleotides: TGTGCCAGTAAGGGCGGCCTTAACTATGGCTACACCTTC.

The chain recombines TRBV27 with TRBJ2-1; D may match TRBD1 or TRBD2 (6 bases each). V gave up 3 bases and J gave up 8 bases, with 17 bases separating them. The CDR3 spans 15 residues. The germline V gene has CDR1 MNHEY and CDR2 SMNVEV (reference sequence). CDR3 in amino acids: CASSFGGRYWDEQFF. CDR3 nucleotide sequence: TGTGCCAGCAGTTTTGGGGGGCGATATTGGGATGAGCAGTTCTTC.

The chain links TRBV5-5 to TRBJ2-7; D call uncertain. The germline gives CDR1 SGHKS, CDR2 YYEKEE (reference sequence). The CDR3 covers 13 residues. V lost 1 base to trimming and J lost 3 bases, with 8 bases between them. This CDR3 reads CASSLRVYYEQYF. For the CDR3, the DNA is TGTGCCAGCAGCTTGAGGGTTTACTACGAGCAGTACTTC.

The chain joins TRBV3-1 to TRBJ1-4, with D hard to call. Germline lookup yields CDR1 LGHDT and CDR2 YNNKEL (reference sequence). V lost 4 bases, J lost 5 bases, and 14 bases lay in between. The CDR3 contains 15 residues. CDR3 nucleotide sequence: TGTGCCAGCAGCCCGGACTGGCGGGCCAATGAAAAACTGTTTTTT. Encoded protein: CASSPDWRANEKLFF.

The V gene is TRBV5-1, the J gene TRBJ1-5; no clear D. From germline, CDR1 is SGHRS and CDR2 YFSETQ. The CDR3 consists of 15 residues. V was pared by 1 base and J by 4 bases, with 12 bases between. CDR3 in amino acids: CASSLYDPANQPQHF. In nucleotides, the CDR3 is TGCGCCAGCAGCTTGTACGATCCAGCGAATCAGCCCCAGCATTTT.

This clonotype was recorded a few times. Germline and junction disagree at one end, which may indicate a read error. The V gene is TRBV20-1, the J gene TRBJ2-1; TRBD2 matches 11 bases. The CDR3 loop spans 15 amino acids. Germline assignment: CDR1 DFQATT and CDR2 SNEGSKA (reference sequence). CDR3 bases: TGCAGTGCTAGCCATAGCGGGGGGGCCTATAATGAGCAGTTCTTC. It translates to CSASHSGGAYNEQFF.

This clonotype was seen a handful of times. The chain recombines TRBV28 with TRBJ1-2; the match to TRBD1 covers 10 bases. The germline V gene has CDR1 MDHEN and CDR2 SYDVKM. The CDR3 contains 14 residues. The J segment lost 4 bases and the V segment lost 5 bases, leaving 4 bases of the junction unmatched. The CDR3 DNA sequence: TGTGCCAGCAGTCGCGGACAGGGGGTCTATGGCTACACCTTC. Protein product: CASSRGQGVYGYTF.

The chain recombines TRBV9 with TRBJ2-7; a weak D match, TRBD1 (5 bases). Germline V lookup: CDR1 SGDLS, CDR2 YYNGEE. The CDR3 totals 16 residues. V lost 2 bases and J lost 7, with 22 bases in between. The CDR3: CASSVESGAHDGEQYF. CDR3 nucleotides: TGTGCCAGCAGCGTTGAGTCTGGGGCTCATGATGGGGAGCAGTACTTC.

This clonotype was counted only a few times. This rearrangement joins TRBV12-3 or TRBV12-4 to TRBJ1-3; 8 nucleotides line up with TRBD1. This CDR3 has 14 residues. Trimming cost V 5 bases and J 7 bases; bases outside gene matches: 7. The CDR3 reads CASSPRGRGNTIYF. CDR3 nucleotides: TGTGCCAGCAGTCCCAGGGGGCGAGGGAACACCATATATTTT.

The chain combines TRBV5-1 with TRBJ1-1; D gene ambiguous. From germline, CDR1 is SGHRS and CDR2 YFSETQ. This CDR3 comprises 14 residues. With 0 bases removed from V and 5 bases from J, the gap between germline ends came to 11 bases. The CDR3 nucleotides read TGCGCCAGCAGCTTGGCCCCCGCATCGACTGAAGCTTTCTTT. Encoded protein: CASSLAPASTEAFF. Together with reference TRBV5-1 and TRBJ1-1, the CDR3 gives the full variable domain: KAGVTQTPRYLIKTRGQQVTLSCSPISGHRSVSWYQQTPGQGLQFLFEYFSETQRNKGNFPGRFSGRQFSNSRSEMNVSTLELGDSALYLCASSLAPASTEAFFGQGTRLTVV.

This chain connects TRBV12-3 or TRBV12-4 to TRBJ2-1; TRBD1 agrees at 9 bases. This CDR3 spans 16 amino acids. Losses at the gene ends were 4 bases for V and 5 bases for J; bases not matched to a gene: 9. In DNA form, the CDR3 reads TGTGCCAGCAGTTCATATGGACAGGGGAGGAACAATGAGCAGTTCTTC. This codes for CASSSYGQGRNNEQFF.

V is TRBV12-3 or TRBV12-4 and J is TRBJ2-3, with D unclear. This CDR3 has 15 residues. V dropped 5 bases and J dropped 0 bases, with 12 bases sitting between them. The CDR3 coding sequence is TGTGCCAGCAGTCGACAACACTTTAGCACAGATACGCAGTATTTT. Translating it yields CASSRQHFSTDTQYF.

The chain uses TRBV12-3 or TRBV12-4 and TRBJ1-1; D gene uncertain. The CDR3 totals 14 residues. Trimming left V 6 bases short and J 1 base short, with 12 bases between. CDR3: CASRTSMGNTEAFF. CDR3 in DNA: TGTGCCAGCAGGACGTCGATGGGGAACACTGAAGCTTTCTTT.

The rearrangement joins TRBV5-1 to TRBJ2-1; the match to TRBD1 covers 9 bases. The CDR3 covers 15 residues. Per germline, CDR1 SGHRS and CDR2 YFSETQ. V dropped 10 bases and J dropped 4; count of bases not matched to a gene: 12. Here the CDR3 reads CACRLGQGPYNEQFF. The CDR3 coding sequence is TGCGCCTGCCGACTGGGACAGGGACCGTACAATGAGCAGTTCTTC.

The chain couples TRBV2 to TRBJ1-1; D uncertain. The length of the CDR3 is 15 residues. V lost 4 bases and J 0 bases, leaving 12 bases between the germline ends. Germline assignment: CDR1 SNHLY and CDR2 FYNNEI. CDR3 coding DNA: TGTGCCAGCAGTGCCCAGAGCTGGATGAACACTGAAGCTTTCTTT. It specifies CASSAQSWMNTEAFF. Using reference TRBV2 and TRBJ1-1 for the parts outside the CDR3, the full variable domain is EPEVTQTPSHQVTQMGQEVILRCVPISNHLYFYWYRQILGQKVEFLVSFYNNEISEKSEIFDDQFSVERPDGSNFTLKIRSTKLEDSAMYFCASSAQSWMNTEAFFGQGTRLTVV.

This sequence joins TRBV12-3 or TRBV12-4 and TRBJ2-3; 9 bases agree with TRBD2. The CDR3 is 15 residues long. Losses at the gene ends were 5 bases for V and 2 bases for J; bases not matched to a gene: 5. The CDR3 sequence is CASSRLAADTDTQYF. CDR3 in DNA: TGTGCCAGCAGTCGACTAGCGGCGGACACAGATACGCAGTATTTT.

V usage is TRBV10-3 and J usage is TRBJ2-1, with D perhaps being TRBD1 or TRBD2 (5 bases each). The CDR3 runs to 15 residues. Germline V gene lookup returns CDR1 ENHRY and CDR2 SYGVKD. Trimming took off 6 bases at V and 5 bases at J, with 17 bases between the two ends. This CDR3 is CAIRAAATENNEQFF. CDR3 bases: TGTGCCATCAGAGCGGCGGCGACAGAGAACAATGAGCAGTTCTTC.

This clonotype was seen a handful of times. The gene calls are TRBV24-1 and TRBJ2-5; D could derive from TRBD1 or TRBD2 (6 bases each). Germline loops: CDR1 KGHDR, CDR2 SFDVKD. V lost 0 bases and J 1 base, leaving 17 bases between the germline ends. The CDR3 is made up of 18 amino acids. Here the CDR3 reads CATSDLWGAGALQETQYF. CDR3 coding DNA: TGTGCCACCAGTGATTTGTGGGGGGCAGGGGCCCTCCAAGAGACCCAGTACTTC.

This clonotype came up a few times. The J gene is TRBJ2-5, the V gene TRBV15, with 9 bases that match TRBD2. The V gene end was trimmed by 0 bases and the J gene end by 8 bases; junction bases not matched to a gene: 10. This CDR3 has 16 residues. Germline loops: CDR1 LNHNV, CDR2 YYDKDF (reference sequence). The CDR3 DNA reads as TGTGCCACCAGCAGAGATCGGGCTAGCGGGGCAGAAACCCAGTACTTC. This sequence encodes CATSRDRASGAETQYF.

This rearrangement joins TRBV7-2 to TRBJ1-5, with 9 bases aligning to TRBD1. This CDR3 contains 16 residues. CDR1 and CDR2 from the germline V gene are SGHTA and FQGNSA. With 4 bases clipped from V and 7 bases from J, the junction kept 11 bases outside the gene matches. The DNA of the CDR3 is TGTGCCAGCAGCTCTTTCCCCCGGGACAGGGTACAGCCCCAGCATTTT. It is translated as CASSSFPRDRVQPQHF.

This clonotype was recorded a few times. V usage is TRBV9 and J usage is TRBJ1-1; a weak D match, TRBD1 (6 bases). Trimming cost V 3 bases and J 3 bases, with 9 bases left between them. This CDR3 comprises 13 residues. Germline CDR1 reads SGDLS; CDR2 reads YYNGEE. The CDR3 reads CASSGDTDTEAFF. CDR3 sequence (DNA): TGTGCCAGCAGCGGGGACACAGACACTGAAGCTTTCTTT.

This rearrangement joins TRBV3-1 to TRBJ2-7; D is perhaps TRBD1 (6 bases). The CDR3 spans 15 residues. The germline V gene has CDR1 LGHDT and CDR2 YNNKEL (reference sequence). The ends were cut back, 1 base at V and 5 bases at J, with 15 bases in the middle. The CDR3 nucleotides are TGTGCCAGCAGCCAAGGGGACACCCCTTTGGACGAGCAGTACTTC. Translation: CASSQGDTPLDEQYF.

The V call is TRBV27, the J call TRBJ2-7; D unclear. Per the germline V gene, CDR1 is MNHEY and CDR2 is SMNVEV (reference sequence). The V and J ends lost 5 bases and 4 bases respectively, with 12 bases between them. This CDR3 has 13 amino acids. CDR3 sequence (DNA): TGTGCCAGCAGTCACCCTTCCTATTACGAGCAGTACTTC. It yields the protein CASSHPSYYEQYF.

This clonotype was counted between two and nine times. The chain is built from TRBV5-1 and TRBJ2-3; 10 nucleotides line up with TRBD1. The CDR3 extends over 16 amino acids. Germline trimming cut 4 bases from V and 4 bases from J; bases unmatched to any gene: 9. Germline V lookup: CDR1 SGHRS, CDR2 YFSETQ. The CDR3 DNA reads TGCGCCAGCAGCACCCGGACAGGGGGAAGCGCAGATACGCAGTATTTT. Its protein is CASSTRTGGSADTQYF.